The rows below give T cell receptor beta chains drawn from one sample of a study of blood T cell repertoires in COVID-19. Clones were read by immunoSEQ multiplex PCR, and TCRdb kept only the in-frame ones, dropping some. Of more than 300,000 clones in the sample, around 83% were seen once. Sequencing was carried out using PBMCs or T cells enriched from blood (not recorded which). The receptor set was obtained from a woman in her 50s who had recovered from COVID-19. The CDR3 runs from the conserved cysteine through the conserved F or W. The D gene is left open where the match is weak. Not every row has a clone size; where given, it reads once, few, many or a size class.

>TRBD2|.|13|TRBJ2-5|TRBV30
CAWILAGGETQYF
TGTGCCTGGATACTAGCGGGCGGGGAGACCCAGTACTTC
>.|.|14|TRBJ2-3|TRBV9
CASSPRLVADTQYF
TGTGCCAGCAGCCCCCGACTAGTGGCAGATACGCAGTATTTT
>TRBD1|.|13|TRBJ1-5|TRBV12-3/TRBV12-4
CASSIDRVQPQHF
TGTGCCAGCAGTATCGACAGGGTTCAGCCCCAGCATTTT
>TRBD2|few|16|TRBJ2-5|TRBV3-1/TRBV3-2
CAIGHKAGGRQETQYF
TGTGCCATCGGACACAAAGCCGGCGGGAGGCAAGAGACCCAGTACTTC
>TRBD2|.|15|TRBJ2-7|TRBV2
CASREGLAGSYEQYF
TGTGCCAGCAGGGAGGGACTAGCGGGATCCTACGAGCAGTACTTC
>.|once|14|TRBJ2-5|TRBV5-1
CASSLTRQEETQYF
TGCGCCAGCAGCCTCACTAGACAGGAAGAGACCCAGTACTTC
>.|.|14|TRBJ2-5|TRBV9
CASSVDTGMETQYF
TGTGCCAGCAGCGTTGACACGGGAATGGAGACCCAGTACTTC
>.|.|16|TRBJ2-2|TRBV6-1
CASSEASRVGAGELFF
TGTGCCAGCAGTGAAGCGAGCAGGGTAGGCGCCGGGGAGCTGTTTTTT
>.|.|15|TRBJ1-2|TRBV18
CASSPMDTSNYGYTF
TGTGCCAGCTCACCAATGGACACCTCTAACTATGGCTACACCTTC
>.|.|13|TRBJ1-5|TRBV24-1
CATSGSGIGPQHF
TGTGCCACCAGTGGTTCAGGGATAGGGCCCCAGCATTTT
>TRBD1|.|15|TRBJ1-1|TRBV11-2
CASSLEGRGVTEAFF
TGTGCCAGCAGCTTAGAAGGCAGGGGGGTCACTGAAGCTTTCTTT
>.|.|15|TRBJ1-5|TRBV7-6
CASSPIPRAHQPQHF
TGTGCCAGCAGCCCAATCCCGAGGGCCCATCAGCCCCAGCATTTT
>TRBD2|.|14|TRBJ2-1|TRBV14
CASSRAGGYNEQFF
TGTGCCAGCTCCCGAGCGGGGGGGTACAATGAGCAGTTCTTC
>TRBD2|.|15|TRBJ2-3|TRBV7-3
CASSFGLAGTDTQYF
TGTGCCAGCAGCTTCGGCCTAGCGGGAACAGATACGCAGTATTTT
>TRBD1|.|15|TRBJ1-6|TRBV5-1
CASSLEDRDLSPLHF
TGCGCCAGCAGCTTGGAAGACAGGGATCTCTCACCCCTCCACTTT
>TRBD2|.|17|TRBJ2-5|TRBV4-3
CASSQGRLAGGGETQYF
TGCGCCAGCAGCCAAGGAAGACTAGCGGGAGGGGGGGAGACCCAGTACTTC
>.|.|17|TRBJ1-1|TRBV3-1/TRBV3-2
CASSQDQAVEENTEAFF
TGTGCCAGCAGCCAAGATCAAGCGGTAGAGGAAAACACTGAAGCTTTCTTT
>.|few|17|TRBJ1-4|TRBV4-3
CASSQDRGLSTNEKLFF
TGCGCCAGCAGCCAAGACAGGGGCTTATCAACTAATGAAAAACTGTTTTTT
>.|once|15|TRBJ1-1|TRBV18
CASSPTATENTEAFF
TGTGCCAGCTCACCAACAGCAACAGAGAACACTGAAGCTTTCTTT
>TRBD1|.|17|TRBJ2-5|TRBV7-6
CASSSHPQGANQETQYF
TGTGCCAGCAGCTCACACCCCCAGGGGGCAAACCAAGAGACCCAGTACTTC
>TRBD1|.|16|TRBJ1-3|TRBV2
CASSLGGTGTGNTIYF
TGTGCCAGCAGTCTTGGGGGGACAGGGACTGGAAACACCATATATTTT
>.|.|16|TRBJ2-5|TRBV5-1
CASSRGTVGSQETQYF
TGCGCCAGCAGCAGGGGGACCGTGGGATCCCAAGAGACCCAGTACTTC
>TRBD2|.|15|TRBJ2-2|TRBV6-5
CASSPGLAGGRELFF
TGTGCCAGCAGTCCCGGACTAGCGGGGGGGAGGGAGCTGTTTTTT
>.|.|16|TRBJ1-4|TRBV5-8
CASSSTGVATNEKLFF
TGTGCCAGCAGCTCAACGGGGGTTGCAACTAATGAAAAACTGTTTTTT
>.|.|13|TRBJ2-7|TRBV30
CAWNSQGSYEQYF
TGTGCCTGGAACTCACAGGGCTCCTACGAGCAGTACTTC
>.|.|13|TRBJ2-5|TRBV6-5
CASPEALQETQYF
TGTGCCAGCCCGGAAGCACTACAAGAGACCCAGTACTTC